Included here is one TCR beta chain sequence, with context. The sample comes from a study of shared clonotypes between healthy human individuals. Nashville, Tennessee was home to all donors, who were Caucasian adults. A split of CD4+ cells into CD45RA+ naive and CD45RA-negative memory subsets was performed. For sorted subsets, roughly 200 ng DNA per replicate equaled some 27,000 T cell genomes. The repertoire was sequenced with immunoSEQ multiplex PCR; TCRdb's copy has only in-frame clones and lacks some. Of about 2.4 million clones listed, just over 90% are singletons. The CDR3 runs 16 residues. The ends were cut back, 3 bases at V and 7 bases at J, with 18 bases in the middle.

The clonotype comes from a man between 18 and 29 years old in good health. Sample: naive CD4+ T cells sorted from blood. Specified subset: CD45RA+ positively selected. The chain links TRBV23-1 to TRBJ2-2, with D perhaps TRBD2 (6 bases). TRBV23-1 is given ORF status, its function remaining uncertain. The CDR3 coding sequence is TGCGCCAGCAGTCACCTTTCGGGCGGGGTAATCGGGGAGCTGTTTTTT. Amino acid sequence: CASSHLSGGVIGELFF.